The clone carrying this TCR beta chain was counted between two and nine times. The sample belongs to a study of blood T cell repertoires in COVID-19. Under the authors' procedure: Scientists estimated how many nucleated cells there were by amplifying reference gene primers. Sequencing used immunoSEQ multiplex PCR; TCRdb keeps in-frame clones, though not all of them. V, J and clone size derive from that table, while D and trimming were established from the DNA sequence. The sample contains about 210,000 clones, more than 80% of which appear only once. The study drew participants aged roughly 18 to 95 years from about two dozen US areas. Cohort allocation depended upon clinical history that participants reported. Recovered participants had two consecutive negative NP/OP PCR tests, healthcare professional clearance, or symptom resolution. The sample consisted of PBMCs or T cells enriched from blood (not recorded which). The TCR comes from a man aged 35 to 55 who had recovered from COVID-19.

The CDR3 loop reads CASSFRLNLVHGYNEQFF. In DNA, the CDR3 is TGTGCCAGCAGCTTCAGGTTAAACTTGGTTCACGGTTACAATGAGCAGTTCTTC. The chain is built from TRBV5-5 and TRBJ2-1; D is ambiguous. The ends were cut back, 2 bases at V and 4 bases at J, with 22 bases in the middle. The CDR3 has 18 residues. CDR1 and CDR2 from the germline V gene are SGHKS and YYEKEE (reference sequence).